This T cell receptor beta chain was obtained from a study of a mutant IDH1 vaccine in newly diagnosed glioma. As for the study in general: The initiation of vaccination occurred 4-6 weeks after radiotherapy alone, or with temozolomide cycles. Earlier care involved radiotherapy, temozolomide, or both, and the majority received both.

TCRdb's copy holds only in-frame clones and misses some; the assay was immunoSEQ multiplex PCR. This sample has 34,000 or so clones, with about 78% found just once. This sample's time point: week 11, during vaccination. Vaccination comprised doses that each held 300 ug of mutant IDH1 20-mer peptide, plus topical imiquimod. Each astrocytoma in the donors was new, WHO grade 3 or 4, IDH1-mutant and ATRX-lost. Trimming removed 4 bases from V and 1 base from J; junction bases left unmatched: 5. The CDR3 covers 16 residues. The germline gives CDR1 MNHNY, CDR2 SVGAGI (reference sequence). A note on this clone: Antigen unknown.

Sequences were derived from PBMCs, sampled from a glioma patient whose treatment included an IDH1 peptide vaccine. The receptor comes from a man between 25 and 39 years old with glioma. J is TRBJ1-5 and V is TRBV6-6; 9 bases are shared with TRBD1. CDR3 in DNA: TGTGCCAGCAGTTCGACAGGGGGAACGAGCAATCAGCCCCAGCATTTT. Its protein is CASSSTGGTSNQPQHF.